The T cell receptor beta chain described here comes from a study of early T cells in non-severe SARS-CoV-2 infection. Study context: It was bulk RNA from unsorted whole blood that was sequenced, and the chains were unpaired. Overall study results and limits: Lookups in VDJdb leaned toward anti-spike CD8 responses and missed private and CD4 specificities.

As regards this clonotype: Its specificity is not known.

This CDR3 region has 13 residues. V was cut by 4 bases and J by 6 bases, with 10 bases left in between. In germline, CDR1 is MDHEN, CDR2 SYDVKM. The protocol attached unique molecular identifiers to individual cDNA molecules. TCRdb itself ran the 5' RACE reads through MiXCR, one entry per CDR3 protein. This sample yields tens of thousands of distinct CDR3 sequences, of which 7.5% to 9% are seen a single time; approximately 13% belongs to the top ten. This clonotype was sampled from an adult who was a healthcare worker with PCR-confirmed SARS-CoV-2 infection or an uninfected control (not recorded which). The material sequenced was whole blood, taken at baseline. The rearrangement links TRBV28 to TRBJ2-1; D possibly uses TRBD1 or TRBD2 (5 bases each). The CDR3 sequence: CASSSGARNEQFF. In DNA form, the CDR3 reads TGTGCCAGCAGTTCCGGGGCCCGCAATGAGCAGTTCTTC. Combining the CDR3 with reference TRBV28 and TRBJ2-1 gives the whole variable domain DVKVTQSSRYLVKRTGEKVFLECVQDMDHENMFWYRQDPGLGLRLIYFSYDVKMKEKGDIPEGYSVSREKKERFSLILESASTNQTSMYLCASSSGARNEQFFGPGTRLTVL.